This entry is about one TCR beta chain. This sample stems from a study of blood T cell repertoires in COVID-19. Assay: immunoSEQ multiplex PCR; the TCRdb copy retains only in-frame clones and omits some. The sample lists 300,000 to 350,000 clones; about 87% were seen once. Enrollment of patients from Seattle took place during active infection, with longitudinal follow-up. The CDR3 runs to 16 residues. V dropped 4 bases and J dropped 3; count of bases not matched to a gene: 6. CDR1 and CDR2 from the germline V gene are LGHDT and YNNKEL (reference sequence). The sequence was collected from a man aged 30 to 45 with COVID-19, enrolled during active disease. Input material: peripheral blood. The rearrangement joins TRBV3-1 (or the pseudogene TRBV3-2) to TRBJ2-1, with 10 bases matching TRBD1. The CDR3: CASSLDRGQSYNEQFF. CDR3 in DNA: TGTGCCAGCAGCCTTGACAGGGGGCAGAGCTACAATGAGCAGTTCTTC.